The 31 T cell receptor beta chains given below trace back to one sample, sequenced in a study of beta chain features in type 1 diabetes. All of the isolated RNA was reverse transcribed, so expressed TCRB transcripts were sequenced. Repertoires were generated with immunoSEQ multiplex PCR, while TCRdb's copy carries only in-frame clones and drops some. Of roughly 340,000 clones in the sample, roughly an eighth were seen once. Findings and limits, study-wide: In every one of the four CD4+ subsets, TCRB CDR3s were moderately but significantly shorter in Type 1 diabetes patients.

Their cognate antigens are unknown. The material sequenced was naive CD4+ T cells from blood. The receptors here all came from a woman aged 18-35 years with type 1 diabetes.

In its sample, this clone was seen a few times. The gene calls are TRBV29-1 and TRBJ1-4; TRBD1 agrees at 9 bases. Germline V lookup: CDR1 SQVTM, CDR2 ANQGSEA. V shed 4 bases and J 9 bases; nucleotides not matched to a gene: 18. The CDR3 loop spans 17 amino acids. The CDR3 region has the DNA TGCAGCGTTGGCGGAGTCGGGGGGACAGGGTTTGACCAAAAACTGTTTTTT. Protein sequence: CSVGGVGGTGFDQKLFF.

This clone was observed a handful of times. The V gene is TRBV29-1, the J gene TRBJ2-5, with TRBD2 matching 8 bases. The germline gives CDR1 SQVTM, CDR2 ANQGSEA. The CDR3 covers 14 residues. V lost 4 bases and J lost 4; bases outside the gene matches: 8. DNA for the CDR3: TGCAGCGTTGCCGCAGGGCGGGAGGCAGAGACCCAGTACTTC. Translating gives CSVAAGREAETQYF.

In its sample, this clone was seen a few times. J is TRBJ1-1 and V is TRBV18; D not certain. Deletions cut 1 base from V and 4 bases from J, with 7 bases between. This CDR3 spans 13 amino acids. Germline loops: CDR1 KGHSH, CDR2 LQKENI. The CDR3 sequence: CASSPLSRTEAFF. The CDR3 nucleotides are TGTGCCAGCTCACCACTTTCTCGCACTGAAGCTTTCTTT. The whole variable domain, filled in from reference TRBV18 and TRBJ1-1, reads NAGVMQNPRHLVRRRGQEARLRCSPMKGHSHVYWYRQLPEEGLKFMVYLQKENIIDESGMPKERFSAEFPKEGPSILRIQQVVRGDSAAYFCASSPLSRTEAFFGQGTRLTVV.

The genes are TRBV5-6 and TRBJ2-7, with 11 bases aligning to TRBD1. The CDR3 has 14 residues. The V segment lost 3 bases and the J segment 5 bases; nucleotides outside the gene matches: 4. Germline assignment: CDR1 SGHDT and CDR2 YYEEEE. The CDR3 here is CASSWGQGVNEQYF. CDR3 bases: TGTGCCAGCAGCTGGGGACAGGGGGTCAACGAGCAGTACTTC.

This clone occurred a few times. The J gene is TRBJ1-5, the V gene TRBV30; 10 nucleotides line up with TRBD1. Germline CDR1 GTSNPN, CDR2 SVGIG (reference sequence). J gave up 7 bases and V 0 bases, and 6 bases lay outside the gene matches. The CDR3 runs 15 residues. The CDR3 protein is CAWSVWDRGWQPQHF. In nucleotides, the CDR3 is TGTGCCTGGAGTGTATGGGACAGGGGATGGCAGCCCCAGCATTTT.

The chain combines TRBV4-1 with TRBJ1-1; D perhaps matches TRBD1 (6 bases). Germline V gives CDR1 MGHRA, CDR2 YSYEKL. The germline V and J ends were trimmed by 4 bases and 5 bases, with 17 bases remaining between them. The CDR3 spans 15 residues. CDR3 residues: CASSLPRQGKTEAFF. The CDR3 nucleotides are TGCGCCAGCAGCCTCCCTAGGCAGGGGAAAACTGAAGCTTTCTTT.

J is TRBJ1-5 and V is TRBV6-4; D gene unclear. The length of the CDR3 is 13 residues. The germline V gene has CDR1 MRHNA and CDR2 SNTAGT. Trimming stripped 3 bases from V and 5 bases from J, with 8 bases between. The CDR3: CASSEGVYQPQHF. The CDR3 DNA reads as TGTGCCAGCAGTGAGGGCGTATATCAGCCCCAGCATTTT.

The chain couples TRBV7-2 to TRBJ2-7; no clear D gene. From germline, CDR1 is SGHTA and CDR2 FQGNSA. CDR3 length equals 14 residues. Trimming shortened V by 1 base and J by 6 bases, and 13 bases separated the two germline ends. CDR3 sequence reads: CASSLGLRSGEQYF. DNA of the CDR3: TGTGCCAGCAGCTTAGGGCTCAGGTCTGGCGAGCAGTACTTC.

This clone was seen a few times. The chain employs TRBV5-1 and TRBJ2-1, with 7 bases aligning to TRBD2. The germline V gene has CDR1 SGHRS and CDR2 YFSETQ. This CDR3 spans 15 amino acids. The ends lost 6 bases at V and 3 bases at J; junction bases unmatched: 9. CDR3 in DNA: TGCGCCAGCATCCTGGGGGGAGGGGTCTACAATGAGCAGTTCTTC. It encodes CASILGGGVYNEQFF.

The rearrangement uses TRBV28 and TRBJ2-7; perhaps TRBD2 as D (5 bases). V was pared by 5 bases and J by 3 bases, with 20 bases between. Germline CDR1 and CDR2: MDHEN and SYDVKM. The CDR3 has 16 amino acids. CDR3 loop: CASSPPGVPGGYEQYF. In DNA form, the CDR3 reads TGTGCCAGCAGTCCCCCCGGGGTTCCCGGCGGCTACGAGCAGTACTTC.

The J gene is TRBJ2-1, the V gene TRBV15; D call uncertain. CDR1 and CDR2 (germline): LNHNV, YYDKDF (reference sequence). The V gene lost 9 bases and the J gene lost 0 bases, with 9 bases spanning the gap. The CDR3 has 13 amino acids. In DNA form, the CDR3 reads TGTGCCACGTCCCTAGTCTCCTACAATGAGCAGTTCTTC. As protein: CATSLVSYNEQFF.

With regard to this clone: One junction end does not reproduce the germline sequence, and a read error may be involved. This chain's CDR3 is CASRKSNPGLAGGWVF. The DNA of the CDR3 is TGCGCCAGCAGAAAGTCGAATCCGGGACTAGCGGGAGGATGGGTCTTC. The V and J genes are TRBV4-1 and TRBJ2-1; TRBD2 matches 15 bases. The germline V gene encodes CDR1 MGHRA and CDR2 YSYEKL. The CDR3 covers 16 residues.

Concerning this clone itself: Relative to the germline gene, one junction end is altered; a read error may explain this. This chain links TRBV7-7 with TRBJ2-5, with a weak D call TRBD2 (6 bases). Germline V gene lookup returns CDR1 SSHAT and CDR2 FNYEAQ (reference sequence). CDR3 size: 13 residues. The chain's CDR3 is CASSPLAQETQYF. The DNA for the CDR3 is TGTGCTAGCAGCCCACTAGCCCAAGAGACCCAGTACTTC.

This clone showed up just a few times. The V call is TRBV14, the J call TRBJ1-2; no definite D call. V was pared by 4 bases and J by 4 bases, with 16 bases between. Germline assignment: CDR1 SGHDN and CDR2 FVKESK. The CDR3 is 15 amino acids. The chain's CDR3 is CASSPTMTGSYGYTF. The CDR3 bases are TGTGCCAGCAGCCCAACGATGACGGGTTCCTATGGCTACACCTTC. Complete variable domain (other parts from reference TRBV14 and TRBJ1-2): EAGVTQFPSHSVIEKGQTVTLRCDPISGHDNLYWYRRVMGKEIKFLLHFVKESKQDESGMPNNRFLAERTGGTYSTLKVQPAELEDSGVYFCASSPTMTGSYGYTFGSGTRLTVV.

This clone was counted a few times. The gene calls are TRBV18 and TRBJ2-7; no clear D gene. The CDR3 runs to 16 residues. Trimming stripped 6 bases from V and 4 bases from J, with 22 bases between. In germline, CDR1 is KGHSH, CDR2 LQKENI. The CDR3 loop reads CASSPGLVTLQYEQYF. DNA for the CDR3: TGTGCCAGCTCCCCAGGCTTGGTGACTCTCCAATACGAGCAGTACTTC.

This chain joins TRBV29-1 and TRBJ2-7; D is perhaps TRBD1 (5 bases). Germline V gene lookup returns CDR1 SQVTM and CDR2 ANQGSEA. The CDR3 has 11 amino acids. V dropped 6 bases and J dropped 1 base, with 7 bases sitting between them. The CDR3 sequence is CSVQDSYEQYF. CDR3 bases: TGCAGCGTACAGGATTCCTACGAGCAGTACTTC.

This clone was detected only a few times. The chain uses TRBV5-1 and TRBJ2-6; TRBD1 is a possible D gene (5 bases). Germline assignment: CDR1 SGHRS and CDR2 YFSETQ. The CDR3 loop spans 15 amino acids. Trimming removed 7 bases at V and 0 bases at J, with 11 bases between. CDR3 DNA: TGCGCCAGCTGTACGACAGCCTCTGGGGCCAACGTCCTGACTTTC. Translating gives CASCTTASGANVLTF.

The V call is TRBV19, the J call TRBJ2-1; 11 nucleotides line up with TRBD2. The CDR3 has 15 amino acids. Germline trimming cut 5 bases from V and 6 bases from J; bases unmatched to any gene: 6. CDR1 and CDR2 (germline): LNHDA, SQIVND (reference sequence). CDR3 protein: CASSLIAGGGNEQFF. In nucleotides, the CDR3 is TGTGCCAGTAGTTTAATAGCGGGAGGGGGCAATGAGCAGTTCTTC.

The chain couples TRBV5-4 to TRBJ2-5, with TRBD2 matching over 7 bases. The CDR3 runs to 13 residues. J lost 5 bases, V lost 7 bases, and 8 bases had no gene match. Germline loops: CDR1 SGHNT, CDR2 YYREEE (reference sequence). The CDR3 protein is CASGGLGAETQYF. The CDR3 region has the DNA TGTGCCAGCGGCGGACTAGGGGCCGAGACCCAGTACTTC.

V gene TRBV25-1 combines with J gene TRBJ1-1, with D possibly being TRBD1 (5 bases). CDR3 length: 14 residues. V shed 3 bases and J shed 3 bases, with 11 bases lying between them. CDR1 is MGHDK and CDR2 is SYGVNS in the germline V gene. CDR3 bases: TGTGCCAGCAGTGACCAGGGACTGCACACTGAAGCTTTCTTT. Residues: CASSDQGLHTEAFF.

V and J are TRBV16 and TRBJ2-7, with D tentatively TRBD2 (6 bases). The CDR3 spans 15 residues. The germline CDR1 and CDR2 sequences are KGHSY and FQNENV. Trimming took 5 bases from V and 4 from J, leaving 18 bases between them. The CDR3 bases are TGTGCCAGCAGCGCCCCGGGGCGCGGGGAATACGAGCAGTACTTC. It codes for CASSAPGRGEYEQYF.

This chain links TRBV7-9 with TRBJ1-1; D remains ambiguous. Trimming stripped 4 bases from V and 3 bases from J, with 6 bases between. The CDR3 contains 12 residues. Germline V gene data show CDR1 as SEHNR and CDR2 as FQNEAQ (reference sequence). The CDR3 loop reads CASSWRDTEAFF. CDR3 nucleotides: TGTGCCAGCAGCTGGAGAGACACTGAAGCTTTCTTT.

The chain uses TRBV28 and TRBJ2-7; TRBD1 is a possible D gene (6 bases). The CDR3 contains 13 residues. CDR1 and CDR2 from the germline V gene are MDHEN and SYDVKM. V gave up 8 bases and J gave up 6 bases, with 17 bases separating them. Here the CDR3 reads CASFTGLAREQYF. The CDR3 nucleotides read TGTGCCAGCTTTACAGGGTTGGCACGCGAGCAGTACTTC. Combining the CDR3 with reference TRBV28 and TRBJ2-7 gives the whole variable domain DVKVTQSSRYLVKRTGEKVFLECVQDMDHENMFWYRQDPGLGLRLIYFSYDVKMKEKGDIPEGYSVSREKKERFSLILESASTNQTSMYLCASFTGLAREQYFGPGTRLTVT.

The J gene is TRBJ2-5, the V gene TRBV29-1, with 11 bases matching TRBD1. Matching the DNA end better, TRBJ2-7 makes the J call doubtful. The CDR3 has 13 residues. Germline CDR1 reads SQVTM; CDR2 reads ANQGSEA. CDR3 sequence reads: CSVAGTGGNEQYF. Here the CDR3 DNA reads TGCAGCGTAGCCGGGACAGGGGGGAACGAGCAGTACTTC.

The CDR3 reads CACTAGYNEQFF. As DNA, the CDR3 is TGTGCCTGCACTGCGGGGTACAATGAGCAGTTCTTC. This chain connects TRBV10-3 to TRBJ2-1; perhaps TRBD2 as D (6 bases). V lost 11 bases and J 4 bases, leaving 12 bases between the germline ends. Germline CDR1 ENHRY, CDR2 SYGVKD. This CDR3 region has 12 residues.

This chain connects TRBV7-8 to TRBJ2-2; 8 bases align to TRBD1. The V gene end was trimmed by 6 bases and the J gene end by 0 bases; junction bases not matched to a gene: 3. CDR1 is SGHVS and CDR2 is FQNEAQ in the germline V gene. There are 15 residues in the CDR3. Written as DNA, the CDR3 is TGTGCCAGCAGGGAGACAGGGGCGAACACCGGGGAGCTGTTTTTT. This translates into CASRETGANTGELFF.

This chain connects TRBV29-1 to TRBJ2-1, with no clear D. The CDR3 is 13 residues long. The V end lost 6 bases, the J end lost 8 bases, and 17 bases lay between the germline ends. Germline-derived CDR1 and CDR2 are SQVTM and ANQGSEA. CDR3 coding DNA: TGCAGCGTCAACACTCTGTCTAGTCATGAGCAGTTCTTC. It yields the protein CSVNTLSSHEQFF.

J is TRBJ2-5 and V is TRBV7-2, with no clear D. The CDR3 totals 14 residues. Germline V CDR1 and CDR2: SGHTA, FQGNSA. V dropped 1 base and J dropped 5 bases, with 11 bases sitting between them. CDR3 sequence: CASSLDRRSETQYF. The CDR3 bases are TGTGCCAGCAGCTTAGATCGACGGAGCGAGACCCAGTACTTC.

This clone was seen a handful of times. V and J are TRBV7-9 and TRBJ1-5; 9 nucleotides line up with TRBD1. The CDR3 is 17 amino acids. V lost 4 bases and J lost 2; bases outside the gene matches: 9. CDR1 and CDR2 from the germline V gene are SEHNR and FQNEAQ (reference sequence). The CDR3 spells CASSYRTGEEGNQPQHF. The DNA of the CDR3 is TGTGCCAGCAGCTACAGGACAGGGGAAGAGGGCAATCAGCCCCAGCATTTT.

The CDR3 DNA is TGTGCCAGCAGCCCCGCGGCGGTCTCCGGGGAGCTGTTTTTT. This codes for CASSPAAVSGELFF. The chain uses TRBV7-3 and TRBJ2-2; D remains unclear. CDR3 size: 14 residues. Trimming left V 5 bases short and J 6 bases short, with 13 bases between. Germline V lookup: CDR1 SGHTA, CDR2 FQGTGA. Supplemented by reference TRBV7-3 and TRBJ2-2, the full variable domain reads GAGVSQTPSNKVTEKGKYVELRCDPISGHTALYWYRQSLGQGPEFLIYFQGTGAADDSGLPNDRFFAVRPEGSVSTLKIQRTERGDSAVYLCASSPAAVSGELFFGEGSRLTVL.

The chain joins TRBV5-1 to TRBJ1-1, with 8 bases fitting TRBD1. The germline gives CDR1 SGHRS, CDR2 YFSETQ. This CDR3 region has 17 residues. V gave up 0 bases and J gave up 4 bases; unmatched junction bases: 11. CDR3 protein: CASSLAPGTGYGTEAFF. CDR3 sequence (DNA): TGCGCCAGCAGCTTGGCCCCCGGGACAGGATATGGCACTGAAGCTTTCTTT.